This is a list of T cell receptor beta chains from one sample in a study of shared clonotypes between healthy human individuals. This table comes from immunoSEQ multiplex PCR, and its TCRdb copy is limited to in-frame clones, with some not included. The sample holds over 400,000 clones; 81% are singletons and the top ten take about 13%. Sequences were obtained from PBMCs. Every receptor here comes from a woman aged 40 to 55 in good health. Some clones in this sample may be carry-over from other donors' samples. Both conserved end residues are part of each CDR3. Each record gives: V gene, J gene, D gene, CDR3 length, clone size, CDR3 protein, CDR3 DNA. The D gene is left open where the match is weak. Expanded clones are given a class, and other clones once, few, many or no size at all.

TRBV5-6	TRBJ1-4	TRBD1	16	NA	CASSLAATGGYEKLFF	TGTGCCAGCAGCCTAGCCGCGACAGGGGGCTATGAAAAACTGTTTTTT
TRBV7-9	TRBJ1-1	NA	11	once	CASSLNTEAFF	TGTGCCAGCAGCTTGAACACTGAAGCTTTCTTT
TRBV7-8	TRBJ2-6	NA	14	NA	CASSGRSGANVLTF	TGTGCCAGCAGCGGGAGGTCTGGGGCCAACGTCCTGACTTTC
TRBV6-5	TRBJ1-3	NA	16	NA	CASSYSQGYSGNTIYF	TGTGCCAGCAGTTACTCACAGGGCTACTCTGGAAACACCATATATTTT
TRBV18	TRBJ1-5	TRBD1	14	once	CASSAGQGNQPQHF	TGTGCCAGCTCAGCGGGACAGGGCAATCAGCCCCAGCATTTT
TRBV30	TRBJ1-1	NA	13	NA	CAHRDTGGTEAFF	TGTGCCCACCGGGACACCGGCGGGACTGAAGCTTTCTTT
TRBV28	TRBJ1-2	NA	12	NA	CASSLNRVGYTF	TGTGCCAGCAGTTTGAACAGGGTAGGCTACACCTTC
TRBV6-4	TRBJ2-1	NA	15	NA	CASSVGGSSYNEQFF	TGTGCCAGCAGTGTTGGAGGGAGCTCCTACAATGAGCAGTTCTTC
TRBV11-2	TRBJ2-7	NA	14	NA	CASSLDRWHPEQYF	TGTGCCAGCAGCTTAGATCGGTGGCACCCCGAGCAGTACTTC
TRBV7-9	TRBJ2-5	NA	14	NA	CASSLDRALETQYF	TGTGCCAGCAGCTTAGACAGGGCTCTAGAGACCCAGTACTTC
TRBV5-4	TRBJ1-2	NA	15	NA	CASSLPKGWDYGYTF	TGTGCCAGCAGCCTACCGAAGGGTTGGGACTATGGCTACACCTTC
TRBV2	TRBJ2-5	NA	13	NA	CASSEIAKETQYF	TGTGCCAGCAGTGAGATAGCGAAAGAGACCCAGTACTTC
TRBV7-3	TRBJ2-2	NA	15	NA	CASSTRAMNTGELFF	TGTGCCAGCAGCACCAGGGCAATGAACACCGGGGAGCTGTTTTTT
TRBV13	TRBJ2-1	TRBD2	15	NA	CASSTTSGRYNEQFF	TGTGCCAGCAGCACGACTAGCGGGCGTTACAATGAGCAGTTCTTC
TRBV7-9	TRBJ2-3	TRBD2	16	NA	CASSPSRSGNTDTQYF	TGTGCCAGCAGCCCCAGTCGGAGCGGGAACACAGATACGCAGTATTTT
TRBV6-5	TRBJ1-2	TRBD1	12	NA	CASGQGDLGYTF	TGTGCCAGCGGACAGGGGGATTTGGGCTACACCTTC
TRBV28	TRBJ1-2	NA	12	NA	CASSFDSYGYTF	TGTGCCAGCAGTTTCGACAGCTATGGCTACACCTTC